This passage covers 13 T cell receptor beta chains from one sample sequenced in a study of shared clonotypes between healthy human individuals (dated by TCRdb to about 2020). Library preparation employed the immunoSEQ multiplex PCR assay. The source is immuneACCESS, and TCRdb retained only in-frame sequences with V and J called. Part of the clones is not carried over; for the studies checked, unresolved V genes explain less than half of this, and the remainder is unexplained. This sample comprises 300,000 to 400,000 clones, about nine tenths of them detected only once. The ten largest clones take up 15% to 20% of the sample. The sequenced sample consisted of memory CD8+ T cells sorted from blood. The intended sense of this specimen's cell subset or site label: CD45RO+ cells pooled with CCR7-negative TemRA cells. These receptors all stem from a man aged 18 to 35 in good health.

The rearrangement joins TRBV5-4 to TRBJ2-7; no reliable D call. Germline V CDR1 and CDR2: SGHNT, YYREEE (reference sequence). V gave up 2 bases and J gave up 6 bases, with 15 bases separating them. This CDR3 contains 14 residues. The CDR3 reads CASSFGGTDFEQYF. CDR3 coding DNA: TGTGCCAGCAGCTTCGGCGGCACTGACTTCGAGCAGTACTTC.

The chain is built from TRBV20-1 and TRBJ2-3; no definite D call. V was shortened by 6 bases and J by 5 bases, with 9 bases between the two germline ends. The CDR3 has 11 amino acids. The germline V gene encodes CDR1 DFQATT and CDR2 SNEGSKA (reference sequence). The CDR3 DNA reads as TGCAGTGCCCAATATGTAGATACGCAGTATTTT. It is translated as CSAQYVDTQYF.

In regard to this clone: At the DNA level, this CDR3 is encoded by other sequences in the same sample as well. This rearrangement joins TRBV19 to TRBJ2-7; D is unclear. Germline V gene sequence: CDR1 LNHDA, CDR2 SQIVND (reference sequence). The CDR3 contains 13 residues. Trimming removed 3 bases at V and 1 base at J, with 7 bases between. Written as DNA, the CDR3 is TGTGCCAGTAGTATTTCTGGTTCCTACGAGCAGTACTTC. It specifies CASSISGSYEQYF.

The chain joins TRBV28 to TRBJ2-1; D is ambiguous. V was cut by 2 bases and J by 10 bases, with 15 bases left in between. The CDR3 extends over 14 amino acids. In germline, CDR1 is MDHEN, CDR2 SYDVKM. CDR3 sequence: CASSLGLTGWEQFF. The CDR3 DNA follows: TGTGCCAGCAGTTTAGGGCTCACGGGCTGGGAGCAGTTCTTC.

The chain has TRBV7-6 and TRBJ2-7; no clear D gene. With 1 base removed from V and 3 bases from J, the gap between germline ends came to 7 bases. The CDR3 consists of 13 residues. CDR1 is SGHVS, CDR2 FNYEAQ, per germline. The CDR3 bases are TGTGCCAGCAGCTTAGGGGTAAACTACGAGCAGTACTTC. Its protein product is CASSLGVNYEQYF.

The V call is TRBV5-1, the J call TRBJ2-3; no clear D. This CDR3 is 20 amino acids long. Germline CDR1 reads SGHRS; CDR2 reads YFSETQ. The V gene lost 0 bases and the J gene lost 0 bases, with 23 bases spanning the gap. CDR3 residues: CASSLDVSRMILTSTDTQYF. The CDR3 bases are TGCGCCAGCAGCTTGGACGTGTCCAGGATGATCCTGACAAGCACAGATACGCAGTATTTT.

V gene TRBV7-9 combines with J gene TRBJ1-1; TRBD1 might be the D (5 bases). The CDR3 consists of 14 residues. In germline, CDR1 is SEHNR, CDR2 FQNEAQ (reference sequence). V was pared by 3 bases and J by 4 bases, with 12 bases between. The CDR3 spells CASSFLGEVTEAFF. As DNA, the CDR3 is TGTGCCAGCAGCTTCTTGGGGGAGGTCACTGAAGCTTTCTTT.

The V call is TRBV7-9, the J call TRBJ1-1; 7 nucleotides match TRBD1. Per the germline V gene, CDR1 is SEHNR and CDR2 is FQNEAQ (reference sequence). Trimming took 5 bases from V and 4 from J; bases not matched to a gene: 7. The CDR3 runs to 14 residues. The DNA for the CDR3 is TGTGCCAGCAGCCGAATAGCAGGGGGCACTGAAGCTTTCTTT. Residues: CASSRIAGGTEAFF. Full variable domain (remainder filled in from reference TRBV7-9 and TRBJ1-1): DTGVSQNPRHKITKRGQNVTFRCDPISEHNRLYWYRQTLGQGPEFLTYFQNEAQLEKSRLLSDRFSAERPKGSFSTLEIQRTEQGDSAMYLCASSRIAGGTEAFFGQGTRLTVV.

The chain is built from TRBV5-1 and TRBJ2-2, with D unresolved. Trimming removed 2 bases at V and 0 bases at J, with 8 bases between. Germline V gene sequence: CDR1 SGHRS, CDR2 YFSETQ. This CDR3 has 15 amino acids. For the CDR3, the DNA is TGCGCCAGCAGCTTCGCACAATCGAACACCGGGGAGCTGTTTTTT. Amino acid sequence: CASSFAQSNTGELFF.

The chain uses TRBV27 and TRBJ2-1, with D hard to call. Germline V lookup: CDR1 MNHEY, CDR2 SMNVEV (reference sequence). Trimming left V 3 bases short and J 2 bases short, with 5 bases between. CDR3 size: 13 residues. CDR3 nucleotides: TGTGCCAGCAGTTTGTGGGCCTACAATGAGCAGTTCTTC. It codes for CASSLWAYNEQFF.

In DNA form, the CDR3 reads TGTGCCAGCAGTAAGACAGGGGCCAATGAGCAGTTCTTC. Its translation is CASSKTGANEQFF. The chain uses TRBV6-5 and TRBJ2-1, with TRBD1 matching 8 bases. From germline, CDR1 is MNHEY and CDR2 SVGAGI. The CDR3 runs to 13 residues. The ends lost 5 bases at V and 6 bases at J; junction bases unmatched: 3.

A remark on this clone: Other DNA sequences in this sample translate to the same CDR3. The CDR3, as DNA: TGTGCCAGCAGCTTGAGGGGTGCCTCCTACGAGCAGTACTTC. Residues: CASSLRGASYEQYF. This chain links TRBV5-4 with TRBJ2-7, with D maybe TRBD1 (5 bases). Germline assignment: CDR1 SGHNT and CDR2 YYREEE (reference sequence). There are 14 residues in the CDR3. V lost 1 base and J lost 0, with 8 bases in between.

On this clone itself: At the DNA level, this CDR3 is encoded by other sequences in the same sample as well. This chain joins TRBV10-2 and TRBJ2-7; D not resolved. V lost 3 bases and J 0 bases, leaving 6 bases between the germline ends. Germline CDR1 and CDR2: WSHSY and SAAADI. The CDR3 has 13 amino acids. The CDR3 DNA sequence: TGCGCCAGCAGTGAAGGCAGCTCCTACGAGCAGTACTTC. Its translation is CASSEGSSYEQYF.